Presented here are 25 T cell receptor beta chains from one specimen sequenced in a study of early T cells in non-severe SARS-CoV-2 infection. TCRdb reprocessed the 5' RACE reads with MiXCR, giving one entry per CDR3 protein. The sample gives about 60,000 distinct CDR3 sequences, 5.5% to 6.5% of which show up once; about 7% is in the top ten. Input material: whole blood. The receptors stem from an adult who was a healthcare worker with PCR-confirmed SARS-CoV-2 infection or an uninfected control (not recorded which).

This clonotype was counted at least ten times. This chain joins TRBV30 and TRBJ2-6; 7 nucleotides match TRBD2. Germline CDR1 GTSNPN, CDR2 SVGIG (reference sequence). V trimming: 2 bases; J trimming: 4 bases; junction bases outside the gene matches: 5. The CDR3 totals 15 residues. CDR3 coding DNA: TGTGCCTGGAGTCTTACTAGCGCCGGGGCCAACGTCCTGACTTTC. Amino acids: CAWSLTSAGANVLTF.

This clonotype turned up a few times. The gene calls are TRBV18 and TRBJ2-5; D remains unclear. The length of the CDR3 is 18 residues. The V and J ends lost 0 bases and 0 bases respectively, with 17 bases between them. CDR1 is KGHSH, CDR2 LQKENI, per germline. Here the CDR3 reads CASSPPVPQRMYQETQYF. The CDR3 bases are TGTGCCAGCTCACCACCGGTTCCGCAGCGAATGTACCAAGAGACCCAGTACTTC.

This clonotype showed up just a few times. The rearrangement uses TRBV7-2 and TRBJ1-3, with 7 bases aligning to TRBD1. Losses at the gene ends were 6 bases for V and 4 bases for J; bases not matched to a gene: 6. Germline CDR1 reads SGHTA; CDR2 reads FQGNSA. This CDR3 spans 14 amino acids. This CDR3 is CASRRQGVGNTIYF. The CDR3 DNA reads as TGTGCCAGCAGAAGACAGGGTGTGGGAAACACCATATATTTT. Full variable domain (rest looked up from reference TRBV7-2 and TRBJ1-3): GAGVSQSPSNKVTEKGKDVELRCDPISGHTALYWYRQSLGQGLEFLIYFQGNSAPDKSGLPSDRFSAERTGGSVSTLTIQRTQQEDSAVYLCASRRQGVGNTIYFGEGSWLTVV.

The chain carries TRBV9 and TRBJ2-2; tentatively, D is TRBD1 (6 bases). Trimming pared 0 bases from V and 2 bases from J, leaving 17 bases between. This CDR3 spans 18 amino acids. Germline assignment: CDR1 SGDLS and CDR2 YYNGEE. The CDR3 spells CASSVVANTGINTGELFF. CDR3 nucleotide sequence: TGTGCCAGCAGCGTAGTAGCCAATACAGGGATCAACACCGGGGAGCTGTTTTTT.

A word on this clonotype: A read error is possible here, since a much larger clone lies one base away. In this CDR3 the conserved last residue, phenylalanine or tryptophan, is missing, so a read error is likely. The rearrangement links TRBV29-1 to TRBJ2-7, with TRBD1 matching 8 bases. This CDR3 is 13 amino acids long. The germline CDR1 and CDR2 sequences are SQVTM and ANQGSEA. Trimming at V came to 6 bases and at J to 3 bases, leaving 7 bases not matched to a gene. In nucleotides, the CDR3 is TGCAGCGTCGGACAGGGTAACGGCTACGAGCAGTACTTA. As protein: CSVGQGNGYEQYL.

The V call is TRBV30, the J call TRBJ1-5, with D tentatively TRBD1 (5 bases). Trimming took 4 bases from V and 1 from J, leaving 17 bases between them. This CDR3 region has 16 residues. Germline CDR1 GTSNPN, CDR2 SVGIG (reference sequence). CDR3 nucleotide sequence: TGTGCCTGGAACATAGGGCCGGGACCGAGCAATCAGCCCCAGCATTTT. Its translation is CAWNIGPGPSNQPQHF. Full variable domain (remainder filled in from reference TRBV30 and TRBJ1-5): SQTIHQWPATLVQPVGSPLSLECTVEGTSNPNLYWYRQAAGRGLQLLFYSVGIGQISSEVPQNLSASRPQDRQFILSSKKLLLSDSGFYLCAWNIGPGPSNQPQHFGDGTRLSIL.

The rearrangement uses TRBV9 and TRBJ2-7; 8 nucleotides line up with TRBD2. This CDR3 region has 15 residues. Trimming cost V 0 bases and J 0 bases; bases outside gene matches: 2. Germline CDR1 reads SGDLS; CDR2 reads YYNGEE. The CDR3 protein is CASSVAAGVSYEQYF. CDR3 DNA: TGTGCCAGCAGCGTAGCAGCGGGGGTCTCCTACGAGCAGTACTTC. The full variable domain, with the rest looked up from reference TRBV9 and TRBJ2-7, is DSGVTQTPKHLITATGQRVTLRCSPRSGDLSVYWYQQSLDQGLQFLIQYYNGEERAKGNILERFSAQQFPDLHSELNLSSLELGDSALYFCASSVAAGVSYEQYFGPGTRLTVT.

The CDR3 loop is CASSPRRGGFSYEQYF. The CDR3 nucleotides read TGTGCCAGCAGCCCTAGGAGGGGGGGCTTCTCCTACGAGCAGTACTTC. The chain carries TRBV7-2 and TRBJ2-7, with D possibly TRBD2 on 7 matching bases. The CDR3 is made up of 16 amino acids. Germline assignment: CDR1 SGHTA and CDR2 FQGNSA. Trimming cost V 5 bases and J 0 bases, with 17 bases left between them.

This clonotype was detected a few times. The CDR3 protein is CASSPTGSTEAYEQYF. CDR3 coding DNA: TGTGCCAGTAGTCCCACCGGGTCTACCGAAGCCTACGAGCAGTACTTC. The chain couples TRBV19 to TRBJ2-7, with D unresolved. The CDR3 runs to 16 residues. V was trimmed by 5 bases and J by 2 bases, leaving 19 bases between them. In germline, CDR1 is LNHDA, CDR2 SQIVND (reference sequence).

This clonotype turned up a few times. The chain employs TRBV6-5 and TRBJ2-7, with D possibly being TRBD1 (6 bases). With 4 bases removed from V and 3 bases from J, the gap between germline ends came to 22 bases. There are 17 residues in the CDR3. Germline values: CDR1 MNHEY, CDR2 SVGAGI. The CDR3 spells CASSSDLDRTRYYEQYF. In DNA form, the CDR3 reads TGTGCCAGCAGTTCCGACCTCGACAGGACAAGATACTACGAGCAGTACTTC.

CDR3 protein: CASSTRLAGGHDTQYF. Here the CDR3 DNA reads TGTGCCAGTAGTACCCGACTAGCGGGTGGCCACGATACGCAGTATTTT. The genes are TRBV19 and TRBJ2-3; 10 bases fit TRBD2. Germline assignment: CDR1 LNHDA and CDR2 SQIVND (reference sequence). V was pared by 4 bases and J by 6 bases, with 10 bases of the junction left unmatched. This CDR3 contains 16 residues.

This clonotype was recorded at least ten times. The CDR3: CAWNIRGLTYEQYF. The CDR3 nucleotides are TGTGCCTGGAATATACGGGGGCTGACCTACGAGCAGTACTTC. The rearrangement links TRBV30 to TRBJ2-7; D tentatively reads TRBD1 or TRBD2 (6 bases each). Trimming cost V 4 bases and J 2 bases, with 15 bases left between them. The germline gives CDR1 GTSNPN, CDR2 SVGIG (reference sequence). The CDR3 totals 14 residues. The variable domain in full, with the rest retrieved from reference TRBV30 and TRBJ2-7, is SQTIHQWPATLVQPVGSPLSLECTVEGTSNPNLYWYRQAAGRGLQLLFYSVGIGQISSEVPQNLSASRPQDRQFILSSKKLLLSDSGFYLCAWNIRGLTYEQYFGPGTRLTVT.

In the case of this clonotype: An end of the junction differs from the germline gene, which may be a read error. The chain is built from TRBV24-1 and TRBJ2-1; weak D call: TRBD1 (7 bases). Germline CDR1 and CDR2: KGHDR and SFDVKD. The CDR3 runs 15 residues. CDR3 coding DNA: TGTGACACCAGCCCCCAGGGGGGTTATTACAATGAGCAGTTCTTC. Translated, it gives CDTSPQGGYYNEQFF.

This clonotype has a count of ten or more. The chain joins TRBV30 to TRBJ2-1; perhaps D is TRBD1 or TRBD2 (6 bases each). V was clipped by 1 base and J by 10 bases, with 14 bases between them. CDR3 length: 13 residues. Germline-derived CDR1 and CDR2 are GTSNPN and SVGIG (reference sequence). This chain's CDR3 is CAWSGGGPGEQFF. In nucleotides, the CDR3 is TGTGCCTGGAGTGGAGGGGGGCCAGGGGAGCAGTTCTTC.

This chain links TRBV5-1 with TRBJ2-1, with 7 positions matching TRBD2. The germline gives CDR1 SGHRS, CDR2 YFSETQ. V trimming: 4 bases; J trimming: 5 bases; junction bases outside the gene matches: 15. The CDR3 loop spans 17 amino acids. In DNA, the CDR3 is TGCGCCAGCAGCCCACGGAGGAGCGGGGTTGGGGACAATGAGCAGTTCTTC. Amino acids: CASSPRRSGVGDNEQFF.

This clonotype was seen repeatedly, ten times or more. V gene TRBV5-6 combines with J gene TRBJ2-7, with 8 nucleotides matching TRBD1. Trimming at V came to 0 bases and at J to 5 bases, leaving 4 bases not matched to a gene. The length of the CDR3 is 14 residues. Germline loops: CDR1 SGHDT, CDR2 YYEEEE. CDR3 bases: TGTGCCAGCAGCTTGGGGACAGGGCTCCACGAGCAGTACTTC. Protein sequence: CASSLGTGLHEQYF.

This clonotype has only a few counts. V usage is TRBV11-2 and J usage is TRBJ2-7; D unresolved. The germline V gene encodes CDR1 SGHAT and CDR2 FQNNGV. V gave up 5 bases and J gave up 4 bases, with 12 bases separating them. This CDR3 has 13 residues. The CDR3 here is CASSRAAIYEQYF. CDR3 bases: TGTGCCAGCAGCAGGGCAGCTATATACGAGCAGTACTTC.

This clonotype was seen at least ten times. The V gene is TRBV11-2, the J gene TRBJ2-3; possibly TRBD2 for D (6 bases). Trimming removed 0 bases from V and 2 bases from J, with 15 bases in between. Germline assignment: CDR1 SGHAT and CDR2 FQNNGV. CDR3 length: 17 amino acids. This CDR3 is CASSLDLISGDTDTQYF. CDR3 bases: TGTGCCAGCAGCTTAGATCTTATTAGCGGAGACACAGATACGCAGTATTTT.

This clonotype was seen a few times. The chain uses TRBV7-9 and TRBJ2-5; no clear D. V lost 5 bases to trimming and J lost 2 bases, with 6 bases between them. Germline V lookup: CDR1 SEHNR, CDR2 FQNEAQ (reference sequence). The CDR3 loop spans 12 amino acids. The CDR3 DNA reads as TGTGCCAGCAGCCGGGCACAAGAGACCCAGTACTTC. This gives the protein CASSRAQETQYF.

The chain combines TRBV19 with TRBJ2-7; weak D call: TRBD2 (5 bases). This CDR3 comprises 12 residues. The V and J ends lost 8 bases and 7 bases respectively, with 15 bases between them. Germline CDR1 and CDR2: LNHDA and SQIVND (reference sequence). This chain's CDR3 is CASRNFPGEQYF. The CDR3 DNA is TGTGCCAGTCGGAACTTCCCGGGAGAGCAGTACTTC.

V is TRBV18 and J is TRBJ1-1, with 10 bases fitting TRBD1. The germline V gene has CDR1 KGHSH and CDR2 LQKENI. V lost 3 bases and J lost 5; bases outside the gene matches: 9. The CDR3 sequence is 16 residues long. The CDR3 loop is CASSPLDRGTLTEAFF. The CDR3 nucleotides are TGTGCCAGCTCACCCTTGGACAGGGGGACATTGACTGAAGCTTTCTTT.

A note on this clonotype: This may arise from a read error, as a much more abundant clone is one base away. This chain connects TRBV24-1 to TRBJ2-1; the D is unclear. Germline assignment: CDR1 KGHDR and CDR2 SFDVKD. The length of the CDR3 is 15 residues. The CDR3 loop reads CATCDPLSPSNEQFF. DNA for the CDR3: TGTGCCACCTGTGATCCCCTTTCCCCTTCCAATGAGCAGTTCTTC.

In this sample, this clonotype turned up many times. V gene TRBV25-1 combines with J gene TRBJ1-2; D uncertain. This CDR3 is 17 amino acids long. Germline CDR1 reads MGHDK; CDR2 reads SYGVNS. The germline V and J ends were trimmed by 4 bases and 2 bases, with 20 bases remaining between them. Written as DNA, the CDR3 is TGTGCCAGCAGTGGAGCCAGCCTGGGCGGGCCAAACTATGGCTACACCTTC. Its protein product is CASSGASLGGPNYGYTF.

This clonotype was detected only a few times. The chain couples TRBV6-5 to TRBJ1-6; possibly TRBD1 for D (5 bases). The CDR3 loop spans 14 amino acids. Germline V gene sequence: CDR1 MNHEY, CDR2 SVGAGI. The V and J ends lost 4 bases and 10 bases respectively, with 14 bases between them. The CDR3 spells CASSLDSFGSPLHF. The CDR3 DNA reads as TGTGCCAGCAGTTTAGACAGTTTTGGGTCACCCCTCCACTTT.

This clonotype was recorded a few times. The chain employs TRBV25-1 and TRBJ2-7, with D uncertain. V was trimmed by 4 bases and J by 2 bases, leaving 6 bases between them. CDR3 length equals 12 residues. The germline V gene has CDR1 MGHDK and CDR2 SYGVNS. DNA for the CDR3: TGTGCCAGCAGTGTAGCAGCCTACGAGCAGTACTTC. Protein: CASSVAAYEQYF.